This T cell receptor (beta chain) was identified during a study of blood T cells in healthy people across ages. In germline, CDR1 is DFQATT, CDR2 SNEGSKA (reference sequence). Deletions cut 6 bases from V and 2 bases from J, with 23 bases between. The CDR3 contains 16 residues. Findings and limits, study-wide: Versus aged donors, long-lived donors had higher diversity and more naive CD4+ cells.

Primed by a sample-barcoded 5' primer and a J-beta primer mix, a second PCR proceeded for 7 to 11 cycles. Researchers report that a template-switch adaptor with 12 random nucleotides tagged each cDNA molecule. TCRdb processed the 5' RACE reads anew with MiXCR; each CDR3 protein has one entry. The repertoire holds about 830,000 distinct CDR3 sequences, more than 45% seen once, with over 20% in the top ten. To note about this clonotype: The antigen remains unidentified.

This clonotype was obtained from a man aged 25 to 40 in good health. The chain joins TRBV20-1 to TRBJ2-7; D may match TRBD1 or TRBD2 (5 bases each). The sample comprised blood. Here the CDR3 reads CSATFPIGTTTYEQYF. For the CDR3, the DNA is TGCAGTGCAACATTTCCGATAGGGACGACTACCTACGAGCAGTACTTC.